Listed below are T cell receptor beta chains from one sample, sequenced in a study of cytomegalovirus exposure and HLA in healthy donors. Produced via immunoSEQ multiplex PCR; TCRdb's table is partial and in-frame only. The data show over 130,000 clones, approximately 86% seen once. The sample taken for sequencing was PBMCs. The receptors here all came from a woman aged 40 to 55 in good health and CMV-seronegative. The CDR3 runs from the conserved cysteine through the conserved F or W. Fields, in order: V gene, J gene, clone size, D gene, CDR3 protein, CDR3 DNA. D genes are given only for firm matches. Expanded clones are given a class, and other clones once, few, many or no size at all.

TRBV11-2	TRBJ2-7	-	-	CASSLVLQNKYF	TGTGCCAGCAGCTTAGTTCTGCAGAACAAGTACTTC
TRBV11-2	TRBJ2-3	-	TRBD2	CASNWGLGAGGPVTQYF	TGTGCCAGCAACTGGGGATTGGGAGCGGGAGGGCCTGTAACGCAGTATTTT
TRBV5-4	TRBJ2-3	-	-	CASSLEAWGGTDTQYF	TGTGCCAGCAGCTTGGAGGCCTGGGGGGGCACAGATACGCAGTATTTT
TRBV11-3	TRBJ2-1	-	-	CASQGTYNEQFF	TGTGCCAGCCAGGGAACCTACAATGAGCAGTTCTTC
TRBV4-2	TRBJ1-5	-	-	CASSQAGSQPQHF	TGTGCCAGCAGCCAAGCGGGGTCTCAGCCCCAGCATTTT
TRBV6-1	TRBJ1-4	-	-	CASSGTPQGINEKLFF	TGTGCCAGCAGTGGCACCCCTCAGGGGATTAATGAAAAACTGTTTTTT
TRBV2	TRBJ2-7	-	-	CASSEVSGTPTYEQYF	TGTGCCAGCAGTGAAGTTTCCGGGACACCCACCTACGAGCAGTACTTC
TRBV11-3	TRBJ2-3	-	TRBD1	CASSPGDRSSSTDTQYF	TGTGCCAGCAGCCCTGGGGACAGGTCTTCTAGCACAGATACGCAGTATTTT
TRBV5-4	TRBJ2-1	-	TRBD2	CASSFLAGGDNEQFF	TGTGCCAGCAGCTTTCTAGCGGGAGGCGACAATGAGCAGTTCTTC
TRBV6-5	TRBJ2-7	once	TRBD2	CASSNSGLAVYEQYF	TGTGCCAGCAGCAACTCGGGACTAGCGGTCTACGAGCAGTACTTC
TRBV7-9	TRBJ2-7	-	-	CASSTTEEQYF	TGTGCCAGCAGCACCACAGAAGAGCAGTACTTC
TRBV7-8	TRBJ2-2	-	-	CASSLAAASSATGELFF	TGTGCCAGCAGCTTAGCGGCGGCTAGCAGTGCCACCGGGGAGCTGTTTTTT
TRBV7-9	TRBJ1-3	-	TRBD1	CASSPGGQVRSTIYF	TGTGCCAGCAGCCCCGGTGGACAGGTTAGAAGCACCATATATTTT
TRBV7-9	TRBJ2-7	-	-	CASRAGRVPGSYEQYF	TGTGCCAGCAGGGCGGGTCGGGTTCCAGGCTCCTACGAGCAGTACTTC
TRBV29-1	TRBJ1-2	-	-	CSVETGGHYGYTF	TGCAGCGTTGAAACGGGGGGGCACTATGGCTACACCTTC
TRBV28	TRBJ2-7	-	-	CAVLRTETYEQYF	TGTGCCGTTCTCAGGACAGAAACCTACGAGCAGTACTTC
TRBV6-5	TRBJ1-5	-	-	CASRSYSNQPQHF	TGTGCCAGCAGGAGTTATAGCAATCAGCCCCAGCATTTT
TRBV30	TRBJ2-1	-	-	CAFKRVGAQANEQFF	TGTGCGTTCAAACGGGTGGGGGCGCAAGCTAATGAGCAGTTCTTC
TRBV7-2	TRBJ1-1	-	-	CASSLAVLSNTEAFF	TGTGCCAGCAGCTTAGCGGTACTCTCGAACACTGAAGCTTTCTTT
TRBV7-6	TRBJ2-7	-	-	CASTTFGGRENEQYF	TGTGCCAGCACCACCTTCGGGGGAAGAGAGAACGAGCAGTACTTC
TRBV5-1	TRBJ2-7	-	TRBD2	CASSLALAGALEQYF	TGCGCCAGCAGCTTGGCACTAGCGGGAGCTCTCGAGCAGTACTTC
TRBV10-2	TRBJ2-2	few	-	CASLGLTNTGELFF	TGCGCCAGCCTGGGCCTTACGAACACCGGGGAGCTGTTTTTT
TRBV10-3	TRBJ1-2	few	TRBD1	CATGTGAYGYTF	TGTGCCACCGGGACAGGGGCCTATGGCTACACCTTC
TRBV5-1	TRBJ2-2	-	-	CASRGSEGQGTGELFF	TGCGCCAGCAGGGGGTCGGAGGGCCAGGGCACCGGGGAGCTGTTTTTT
TRBV6-5	TRBJ1-2	-	-	CASSYRMRSPYGYTF	TGTGCCAGCAGTTACAGGATGAGGTCCCCCTATGGCTACACCTTC
TRBV18	TRBJ1-3	-	-	CASLRGAEGNTIYF	TGTGCCAGCCTCCGGGGAGCGGAAGGAAACACCATATATTTT
TRBV7-9	TRBJ2-7	-	-	CSSSLHERANEQYF	TGTTCCAGCAGCTTACATGAGCGGGCCAACGAGCAGTACTTC
TRBV27	TRBJ1-1	-	TRBD1	CASSLAGQVFEAFF	TGTGCCAGCAGTTTAGCGGGACAGGTTTTTGAAGCTTTCTTT